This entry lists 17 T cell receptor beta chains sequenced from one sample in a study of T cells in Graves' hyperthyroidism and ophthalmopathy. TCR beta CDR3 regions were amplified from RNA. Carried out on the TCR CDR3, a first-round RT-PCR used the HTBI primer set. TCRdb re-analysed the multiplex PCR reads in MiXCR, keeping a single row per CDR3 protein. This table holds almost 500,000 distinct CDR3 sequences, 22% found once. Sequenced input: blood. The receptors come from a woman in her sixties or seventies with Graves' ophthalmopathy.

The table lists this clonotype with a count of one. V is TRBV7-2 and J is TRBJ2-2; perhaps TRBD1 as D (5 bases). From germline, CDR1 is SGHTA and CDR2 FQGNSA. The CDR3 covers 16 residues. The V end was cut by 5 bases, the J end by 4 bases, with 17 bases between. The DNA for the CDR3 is TGTGCCAGCAGCCAAGATCTCAACAGGTTCACCGGGGAGCTGTTTTTT. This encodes CASSQDLNRFTGELFF.

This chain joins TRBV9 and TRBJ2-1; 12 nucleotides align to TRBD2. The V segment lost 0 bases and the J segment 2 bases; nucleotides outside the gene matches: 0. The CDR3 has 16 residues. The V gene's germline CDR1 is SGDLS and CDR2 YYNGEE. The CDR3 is CASSVGTSGTYNEQFF. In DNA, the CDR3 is TGTGCCAGCAGCGTAGGGACTAGCGGGACCTACAATGAGCAGTTCTTC. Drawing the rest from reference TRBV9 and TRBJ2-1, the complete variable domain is DSGVTQTPKHLITATGQRVTLRCSPRSGDLSVYWYQQSLDQGLQFLIQYYNGEERAKGNILERFSAQQFPDLHSELNLSSLELGDSALYFCASSVGTSGTYNEQFFGPGTRLTVL.

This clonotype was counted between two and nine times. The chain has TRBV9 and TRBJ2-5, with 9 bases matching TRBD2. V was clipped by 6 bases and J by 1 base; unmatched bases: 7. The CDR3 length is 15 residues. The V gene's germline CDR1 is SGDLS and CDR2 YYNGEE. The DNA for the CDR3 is TGTGCCAGCACCTTGACTAGCGGAATCCAAGAGACCCAGTACTTC. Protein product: CASTLTSGIQETQYF.

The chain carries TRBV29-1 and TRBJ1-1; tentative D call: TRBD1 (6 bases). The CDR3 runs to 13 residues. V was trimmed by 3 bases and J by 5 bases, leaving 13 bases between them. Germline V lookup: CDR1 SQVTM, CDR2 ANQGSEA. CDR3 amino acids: CSVDQGRGTEAFF. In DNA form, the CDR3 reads TGCAGCGTTGATCAGGGGCGGGGAACTGAAGCTTTCTTT.

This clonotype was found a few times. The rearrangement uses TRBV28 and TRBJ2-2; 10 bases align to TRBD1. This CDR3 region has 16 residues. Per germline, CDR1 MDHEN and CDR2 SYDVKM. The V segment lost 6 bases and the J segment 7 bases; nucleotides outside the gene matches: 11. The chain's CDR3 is CASSYLGQGRIGELFF. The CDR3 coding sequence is TGTGCCAGCAGCTATCTGGGACAGGGGAGGATCGGGGAGCTGTTTTTT. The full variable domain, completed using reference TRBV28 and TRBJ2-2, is DVKVTQSSRYLVKRTGEKVFLECVQDMDHENMFWYRQDPGLGLRLIYFSYDVKMKEKGDIPEGYSVSREKKERFSLILESASTNQTSMYLCASSYLGQGRIGELFFGEGSRLTVL.

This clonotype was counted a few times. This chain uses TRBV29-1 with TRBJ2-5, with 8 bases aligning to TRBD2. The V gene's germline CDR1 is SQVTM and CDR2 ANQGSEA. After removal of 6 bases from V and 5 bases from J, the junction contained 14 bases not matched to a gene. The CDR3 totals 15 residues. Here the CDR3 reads CSVLSPGTRLETQYF. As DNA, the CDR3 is TGCAGCGTCCTCTCCCCCGGGACTAGGTTGGAGACCCAGTACTTC.

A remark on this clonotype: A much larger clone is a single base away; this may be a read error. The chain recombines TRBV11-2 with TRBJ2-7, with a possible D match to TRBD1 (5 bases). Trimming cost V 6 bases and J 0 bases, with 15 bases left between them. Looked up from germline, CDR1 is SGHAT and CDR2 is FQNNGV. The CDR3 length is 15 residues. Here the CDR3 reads CASRSRAGSSYEQYF. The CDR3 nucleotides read TGTGCCAGCAGGAGCAGGGCAGGTAGCTCCTACGAGCAGTACTTC.

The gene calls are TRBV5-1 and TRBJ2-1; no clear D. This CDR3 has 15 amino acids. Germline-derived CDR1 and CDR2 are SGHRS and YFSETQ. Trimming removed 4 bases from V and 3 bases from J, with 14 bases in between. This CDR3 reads CASSTGNPVYNEQFF. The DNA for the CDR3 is TGCGCCAGCAGCACTGGGAACCCGGTCTACAATGAGCAGTTCTTC.

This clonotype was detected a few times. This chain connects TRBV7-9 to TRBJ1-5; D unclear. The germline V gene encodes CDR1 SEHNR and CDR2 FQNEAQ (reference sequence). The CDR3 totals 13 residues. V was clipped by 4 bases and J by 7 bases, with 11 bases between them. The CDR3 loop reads CASSSLTGQPQHF. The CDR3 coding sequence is TGTGCCAGCAGCTCGCTGACGGGCCAGCCCCAGCATTTT.

The CDR3 sequence is CSVEPLTDTQYF. In nucleotides, the CDR3 is TGCAGCGTTGAACCACTCACAGATACGCAGTATTTT. This chain uses TRBV29-1 with TRBJ2-3; D call uncertain. CDR1 SQVTM and CDR2 ANQGSEA come from the germline V gene. The CDR3 extends over 12 amino acids. Between the trimmed V and J ends, which lost 2 bases and 2 bases, there was a span of 5 bases.

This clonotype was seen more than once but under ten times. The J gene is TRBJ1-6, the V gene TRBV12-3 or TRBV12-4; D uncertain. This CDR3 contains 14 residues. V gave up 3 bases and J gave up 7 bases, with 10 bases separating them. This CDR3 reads CASSLGILNSPLHF. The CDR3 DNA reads TGTGCCAGCAGTTTGGGGATTTTGAATTCACCCCTCCACTTT.

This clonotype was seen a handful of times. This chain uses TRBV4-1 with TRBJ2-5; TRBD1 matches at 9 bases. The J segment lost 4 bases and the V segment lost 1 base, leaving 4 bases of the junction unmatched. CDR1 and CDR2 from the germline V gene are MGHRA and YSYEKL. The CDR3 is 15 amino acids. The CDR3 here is CASSQGGTGRETQYF. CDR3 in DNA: TGCGCCAGCAGCCAAGGTGGGACAGGGAGAGAGACCCAGTACTTC.

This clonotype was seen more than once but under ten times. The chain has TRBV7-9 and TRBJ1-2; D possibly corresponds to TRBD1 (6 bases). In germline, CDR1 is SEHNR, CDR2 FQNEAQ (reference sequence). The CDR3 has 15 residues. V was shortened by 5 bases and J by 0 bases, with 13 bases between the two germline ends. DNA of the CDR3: TGTGCCAGCAGCACCGGGACAACCCCTAACTATGGCTACACCTTC. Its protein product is CASSTGTTPNYGYTF.

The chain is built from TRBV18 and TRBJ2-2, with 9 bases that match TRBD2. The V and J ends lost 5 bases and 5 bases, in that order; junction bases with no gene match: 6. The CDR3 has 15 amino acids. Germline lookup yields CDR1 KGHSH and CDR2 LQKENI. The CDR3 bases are TGTGCCAGCTCAGCGACTAGCGGAGGGACCGGGGAGCTGTTTTTT. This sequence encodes CASSATSGGTGELFF.

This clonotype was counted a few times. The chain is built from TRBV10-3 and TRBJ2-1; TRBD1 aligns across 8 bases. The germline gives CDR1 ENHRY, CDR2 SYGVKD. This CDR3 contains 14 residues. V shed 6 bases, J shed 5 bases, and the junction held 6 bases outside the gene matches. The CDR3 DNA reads TGTGCCATCAGGGACAGGGTCTTAGACAATGAGCAGTTCTTC. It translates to CAIRDRVLDNEQFF.

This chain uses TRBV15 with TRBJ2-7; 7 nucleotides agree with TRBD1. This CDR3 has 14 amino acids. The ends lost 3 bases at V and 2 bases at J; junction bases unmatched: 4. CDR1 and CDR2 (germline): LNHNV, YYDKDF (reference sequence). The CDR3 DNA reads TGTGCCACCAGCAGCCAGACAGGGACCTACGAGCAGTACTTC. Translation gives CATSSQTGTYEQYF.

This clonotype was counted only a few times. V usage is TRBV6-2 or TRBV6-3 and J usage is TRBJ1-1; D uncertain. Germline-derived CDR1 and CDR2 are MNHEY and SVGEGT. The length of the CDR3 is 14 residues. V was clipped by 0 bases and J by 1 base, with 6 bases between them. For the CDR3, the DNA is TGTGCCAGCAGTTACTCCGACCCGAACACTGAAGCTTTCTTT. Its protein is CASSYSDPNTEAFF.